Below, 5 T cell receptor beta chains from the same sample are listed, as sequenced in a study of T cells after yellow fever vaccination. TCRdb independently ran MiXCR on the 5' RACE reads; one entry per CDR3 protein. This sample has approximately 130,000 distinct CDR3 sequences, with approximately 14% found just once. The sample in question was CD8+ T cells sorted from PBMCs, obtained 5 days after the yellow fever booster vaccination. Source of these receptors: a man in his late teens or twenties who received the YFV17D yellow fever vaccine.

Ten or more counts support this clonotype. The J gene is TRBJ2-7, the V gene TRBV7-6; no clear D. The CDR3 extends over 13 amino acids. Trimming removed 4 bases from V and 1 base from J, with 8 bases in between. Germline V gene sequence: CDR1 SGHVS, CDR2 FNYEAQ. The CDR3 DNA is TGTGCCAGCAGCTCTGACCCGTCCTACGAGCAGTACTTC. The encoded protein is CASSSDPSYEQYF.

The rearrangement joins TRBV6-5 to TRBJ2-6; D unresolved. Per the germline V gene, CDR1 is MNHEY and CDR2 is SVGAGI. The V end was cut by 5 bases, the J end by 0 bases, with 5 bases between. The CDR3 totals 14 residues. The CDR3 protein is CASSIFSGANVLTF. Here the CDR3 DNA reads TGTGCCAGCAGTATATTCTCTGGGGCCAACGTCCTGACTTTC.

This clonotype has just a few counts. V gene TRBV4-3 combines with J gene TRBJ2-6, with D tentatively TRBD1 (6 bases). Germline V gene lookup returns CDR1 LGHNA and CDR2 YSLEER. V lost 3 bases and J 2 bases, leaving 11 bases between the germline ends. CDR3 length: 16 residues. The CDR3 loop reads CASSHATGTGANVLTF. In DNA form, the CDR3 reads TGCGCCAGCAGCCACGCCACAGGGACTGGGGCCAACGTCCTGACTTTC.

This clonotype was seen only a few times. The rearrangement links TRBV19 to TRBJ2-7; TRBD1 or TRBD2 may be the D gene (5 bases each). The germline V gene encodes CDR1 LNHDA and CDR2 SQIVND (reference sequence). The length of the CDR3 is 14 residues. Deletions cut 5 bases from V and 0 bases from J, with 11 bases between. CDR3: CASSPGGGSYEQYV. As DNA, the CDR3 is TGTGCCAGTAGTCCCGGTGGGGGCTCCTACGAGCAGTACGTC.

The genes are TRBV2 and TRBJ1-3; D ambiguous. V was trimmed by 2 bases and J by 0 bases, leaving 20 bases between them. The CDR3 is 19 amino acids. Germline V gives CDR1 SNHLY, CDR2 FYNNEI. CDR3 nucleotide sequence: TGTGCCAGCAGTGAACATTCGGCCGGAACGACTTTCTCTGGAAACACCATATATTTT. Residues: CASSEHSAGTTFSGNTIYF.